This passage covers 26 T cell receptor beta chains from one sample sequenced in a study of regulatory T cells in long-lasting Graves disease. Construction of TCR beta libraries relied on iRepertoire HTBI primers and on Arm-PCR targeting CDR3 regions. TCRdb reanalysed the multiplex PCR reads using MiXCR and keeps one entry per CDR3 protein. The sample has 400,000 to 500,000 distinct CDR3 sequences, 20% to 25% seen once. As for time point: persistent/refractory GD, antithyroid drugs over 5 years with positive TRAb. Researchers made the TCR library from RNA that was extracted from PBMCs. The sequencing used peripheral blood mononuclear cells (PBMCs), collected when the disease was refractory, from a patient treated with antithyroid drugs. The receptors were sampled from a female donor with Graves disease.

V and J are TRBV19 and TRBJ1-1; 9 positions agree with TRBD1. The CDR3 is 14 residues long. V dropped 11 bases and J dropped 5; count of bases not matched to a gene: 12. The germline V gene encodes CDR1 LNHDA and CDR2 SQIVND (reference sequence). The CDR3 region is CAVQGAMGLTEAFF. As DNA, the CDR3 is TGTGCCGTACAGGGGGCGATGGGGTTAACTGAAGCTTTCTTT.

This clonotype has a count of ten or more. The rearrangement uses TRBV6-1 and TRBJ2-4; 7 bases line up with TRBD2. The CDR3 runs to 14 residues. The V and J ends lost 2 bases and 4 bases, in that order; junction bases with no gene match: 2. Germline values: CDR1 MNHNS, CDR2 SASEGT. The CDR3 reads CASSERDYKNIQYF. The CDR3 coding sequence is TGTGCCAGCAGTGAACGGGACTATAAAAACATTCAGTACTTC.

The CDR3 nucleotides are TGTGCCAGCACCGACGAGACCCCGAAGAACACTGAAGCTTTCTTT. It yields the protein CASTDETPKNTEAFF. The V and J genes are TRBV6-1 and TRBJ1-1; D ambiguous. This CDR3 has 15 amino acids. With 7 bases removed from V and 1 base from J, the gap between germline ends came to 16 bases. Looked up from germline, CDR1 is MNHNS and CDR2 is SASEGT.

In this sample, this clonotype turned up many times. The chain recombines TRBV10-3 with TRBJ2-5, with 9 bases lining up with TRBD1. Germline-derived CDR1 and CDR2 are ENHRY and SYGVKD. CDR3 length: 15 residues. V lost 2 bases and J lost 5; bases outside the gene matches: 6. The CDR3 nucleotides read TGTGCCATCAGTGAGACGGGACAGGGCATGGAGACCCAGTACTTC. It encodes CAISETGQGMETQYF.

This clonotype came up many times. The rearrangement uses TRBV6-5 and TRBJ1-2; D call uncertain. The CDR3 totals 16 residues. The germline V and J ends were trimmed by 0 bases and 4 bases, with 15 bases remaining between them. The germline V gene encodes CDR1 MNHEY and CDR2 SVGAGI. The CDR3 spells CASSYSRSALPYGYTF. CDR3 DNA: TGTGCCAGCAGTTACTCGAGGAGCGCCCTCCCCTATGGCTACACCTTC.

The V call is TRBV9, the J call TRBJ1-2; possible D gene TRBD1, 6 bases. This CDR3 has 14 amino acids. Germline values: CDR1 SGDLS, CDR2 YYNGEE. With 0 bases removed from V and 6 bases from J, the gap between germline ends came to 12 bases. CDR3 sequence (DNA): TGTGCCAGCAGCGTAGACAGGGACTCCGATGGCTACACCTTC. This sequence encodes CASSVDRDSDGYTF.

CDR3: CASRARSTGELFF. The CDR3 coding sequence is TGTGCCAGCAGGGCGAGGAGCACCGGGGAGCTGTTTTTT. The V gene is TRBV27, the J gene TRBJ2-2, with D uncertain. Germline V gene lookup returns CDR1 MNHEY and CDR2 SMNVEV (reference sequence). This CDR3 contains 13 residues. V lost 6 bases, J lost 4 bases, and 9 bases lay in between.

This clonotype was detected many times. The DNA for the CDR3 is TGTGCCAGCAGTTTAAGGGGGCTACGAGGCCACGAGCAGTACTTC. This translates into CASSLRGLRGHEQYF. V and J are TRBV28 and TRBJ2-7, with 7 bases that match TRBD1. J was trimmed by 5 bases and V by 2 bases; bases with no gene match: 9. There are 15 residues in the CDR3. Germline V gives CDR1 MDHEN, CDR2 SYDVKM. The variable domain in full, completed from reference TRBV28 and TRBJ2-7, reads DVKVTQSSRYLVKRTGEKVFLECVQDMDHENMFWYRQDPGLGLRLIYFSYDVKMKEKGDIPEGYSVSREKKERFSLILESASTNQTSMYLCASSLRGLRGHEQYFGPGTRLTVT.

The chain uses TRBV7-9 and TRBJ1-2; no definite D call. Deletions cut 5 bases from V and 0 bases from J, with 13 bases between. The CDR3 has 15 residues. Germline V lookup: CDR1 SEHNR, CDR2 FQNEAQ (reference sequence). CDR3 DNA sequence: TGTGCCAGCAGCCCAATGGGCGGCTCTAACTATGGCTACACCTTC. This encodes CASSPMGGSNYGYTF. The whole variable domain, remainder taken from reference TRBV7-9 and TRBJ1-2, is DTGVSQNPRHKITKRGQNVTFRCDPISEHNRLYWYRQTLGQGPEFLTYFQNEAQLEKSRLLSDRFSAERPKGSFSTLEIQRTEQGDSAMYLCASSPMGGSNYGYTFGSGTRLTVV.

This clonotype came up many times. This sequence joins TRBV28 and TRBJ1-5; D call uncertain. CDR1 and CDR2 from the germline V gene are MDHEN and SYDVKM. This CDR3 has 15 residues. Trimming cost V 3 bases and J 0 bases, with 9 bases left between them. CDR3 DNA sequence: TGTGCCAGCAGTTTCTCTGCTGTTAGCAATCAGCCCCAGCATTTT. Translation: CASSFSAVSNQPQHF.

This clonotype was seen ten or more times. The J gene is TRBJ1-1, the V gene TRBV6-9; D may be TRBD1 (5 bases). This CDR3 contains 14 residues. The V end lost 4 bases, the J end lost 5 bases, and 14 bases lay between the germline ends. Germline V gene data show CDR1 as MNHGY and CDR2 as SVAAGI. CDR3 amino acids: CASSWRSRETEAFF. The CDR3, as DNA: TGTGCCAGCAGTTGGCGCTCCAGGGAAACTGAAGCTTTCTTT.

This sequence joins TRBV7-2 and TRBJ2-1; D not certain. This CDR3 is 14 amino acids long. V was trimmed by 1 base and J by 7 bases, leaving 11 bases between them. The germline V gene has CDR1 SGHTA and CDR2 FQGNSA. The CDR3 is CASSLGISWNEQFF. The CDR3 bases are TGTGCCAGCAGCTTAGGCATCAGTTGGAATGAGCAGTTCTTC.

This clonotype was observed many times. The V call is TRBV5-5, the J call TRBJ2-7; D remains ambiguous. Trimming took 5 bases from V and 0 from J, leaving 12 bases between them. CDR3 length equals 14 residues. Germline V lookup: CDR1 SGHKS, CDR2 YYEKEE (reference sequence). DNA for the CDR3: TGTGCCAGCAGTCCTACCTGGAGCTCCTACGAGCAGTACTTC. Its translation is CASSPTWSSYEQYF.

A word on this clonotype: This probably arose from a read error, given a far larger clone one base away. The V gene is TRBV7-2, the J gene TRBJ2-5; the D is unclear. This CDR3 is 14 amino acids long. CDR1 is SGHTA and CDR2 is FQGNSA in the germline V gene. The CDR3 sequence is CASSLGGTQENQYF. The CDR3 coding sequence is TGTGCCAGCAGCCTCGGTGGAACCCAAGAGAACCAGTACTTC. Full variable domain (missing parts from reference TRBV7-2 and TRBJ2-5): GAGVSQSPSNKVTEKGKDVELRCDPISGHTALYWYRQSLGQGLEFLIYFQGNSAPDKSGLPSDRFSAERTGGSVSTLTIQRTQQEDSAVYLCASSLGGTQENQYFGPGTRLLVL.

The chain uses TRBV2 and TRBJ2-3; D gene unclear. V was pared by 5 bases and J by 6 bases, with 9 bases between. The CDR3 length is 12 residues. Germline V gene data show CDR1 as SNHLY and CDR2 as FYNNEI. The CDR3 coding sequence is TGTGCCAGCAGTATAAACTTGGATACGCAGTATTTT. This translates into CASSINLDTQYF. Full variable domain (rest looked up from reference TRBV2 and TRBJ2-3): EPEVTQTPSHQVTQMGQEVILRCVPISNHLYFYWYRQILGQKVEFLVSFYNNEISEKSEIFDDQFSVERPDGSNFTLKIRSTKLEDSAMYFCASSINLDTQYFGPGTRLTVL.

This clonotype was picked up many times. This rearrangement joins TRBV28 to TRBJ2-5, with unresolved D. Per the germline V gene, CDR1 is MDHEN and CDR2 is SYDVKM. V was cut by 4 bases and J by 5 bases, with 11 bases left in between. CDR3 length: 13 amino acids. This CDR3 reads CASSSSLVETQYF. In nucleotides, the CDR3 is TGTGCCAGCAGTTCTTCTCTCGTCGAGACCCAGTACTTC. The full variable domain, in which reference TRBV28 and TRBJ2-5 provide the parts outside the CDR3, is DVKVTQSSRYLVKRTGEKVFLECVQDMDHENMFWYRQDPGLGLRLIYFSYDVKMKEKGDIPEGYSVSREKKERFSLILESASTNQTSMYLCASSSSLVETQYFGPGTRLLVL.

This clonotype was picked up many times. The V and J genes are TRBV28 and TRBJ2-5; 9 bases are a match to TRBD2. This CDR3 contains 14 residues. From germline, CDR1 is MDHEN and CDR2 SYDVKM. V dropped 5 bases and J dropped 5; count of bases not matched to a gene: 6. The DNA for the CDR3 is TGTGCCAGCAGTGGAGCGGGAGGAGGGGAGACCCAGTACTTC. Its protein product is CASSGAGGGETQYF.

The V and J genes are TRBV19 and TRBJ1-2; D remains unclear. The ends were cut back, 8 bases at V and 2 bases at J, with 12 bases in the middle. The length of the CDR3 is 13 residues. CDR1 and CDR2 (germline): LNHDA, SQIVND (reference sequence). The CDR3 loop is CASGMAGNYGYTF. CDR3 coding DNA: TGTGCCAGTGGGATGGCAGGAAACTATGGCTACACCTTC.

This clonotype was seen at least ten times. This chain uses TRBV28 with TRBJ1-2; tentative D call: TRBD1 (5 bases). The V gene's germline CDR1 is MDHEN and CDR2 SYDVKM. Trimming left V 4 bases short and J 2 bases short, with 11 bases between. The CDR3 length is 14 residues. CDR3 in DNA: TGTGCCAGCAGTTCGACGACAGAAAACTATGGCTACACCTTC. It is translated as CASSSTTENYGYTF.

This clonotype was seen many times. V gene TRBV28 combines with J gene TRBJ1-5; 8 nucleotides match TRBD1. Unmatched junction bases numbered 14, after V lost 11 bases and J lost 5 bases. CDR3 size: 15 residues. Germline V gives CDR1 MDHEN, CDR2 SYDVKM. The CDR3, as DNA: TGTGCCTCACGGGATTATAGACAGGGGCATCAGCCCCAGCATTTT. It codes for CASRDYRQGHQPQHF.

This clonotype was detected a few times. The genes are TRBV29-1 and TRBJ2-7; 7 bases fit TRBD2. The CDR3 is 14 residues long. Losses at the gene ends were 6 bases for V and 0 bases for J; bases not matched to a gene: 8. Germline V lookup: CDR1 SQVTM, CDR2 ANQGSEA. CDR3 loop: CSVGRTSLSYEQYF. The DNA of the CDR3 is TGCAGCGTGGGGCGGACTAGTCTCTCCTACGAGCAGTACTTC.

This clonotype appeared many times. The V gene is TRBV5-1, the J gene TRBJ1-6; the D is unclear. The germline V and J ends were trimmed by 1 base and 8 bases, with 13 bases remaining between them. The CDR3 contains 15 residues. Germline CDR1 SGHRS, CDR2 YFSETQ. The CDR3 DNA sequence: TGCGCCAGCAGCTTGAGCCTAGTGCCGGATTCACCCCTCCACTTT. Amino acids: CASSLSLVPDSPLHF.

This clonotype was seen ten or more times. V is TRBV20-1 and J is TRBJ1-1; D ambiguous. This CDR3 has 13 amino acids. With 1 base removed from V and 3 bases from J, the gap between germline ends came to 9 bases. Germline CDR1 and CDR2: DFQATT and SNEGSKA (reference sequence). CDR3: CSARGGHDTEAFF. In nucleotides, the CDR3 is TGCAGTGCTAGAGGTGGGCATGACACTGAAGCTTTCTTT.

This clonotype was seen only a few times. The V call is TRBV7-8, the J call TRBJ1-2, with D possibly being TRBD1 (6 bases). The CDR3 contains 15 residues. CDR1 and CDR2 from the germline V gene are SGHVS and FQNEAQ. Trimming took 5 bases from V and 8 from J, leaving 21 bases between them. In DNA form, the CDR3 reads TGTGCCAGCAGCCCCGGGGGGGGGCATCGGCGGGGCTACACCTTC. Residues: CASSPGGGHRRGYTF. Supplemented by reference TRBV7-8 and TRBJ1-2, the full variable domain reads GAGVSQSPRYKVAKRGQDVALRCDPISGHVSLFWYQQALGQGPEFLTYFQNEAQLDKSGLPSDRFFAERPEGSVSTLKIQRTQQEDSAVYLCASSPGGGHRRGYTFGSGTRLTVV.

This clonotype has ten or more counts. The DNA for the CDR3 is TGTGCCAGCAGTTCAGCGGGAGGGCTCTCGTTGAAAGAGACCCAGTACTTC. It specifies CASSSAGGLSLKETQYF. The chain employs TRBV28 and TRBJ2-5; 10 bases line up with TRBD2. CDR1 and CDR2 from the germline V gene are MDHEN and SYDVKM. V lost 4 bases to trimming and J lost 3 bases; unmatched junction nucleotides: 11. The CDR3 is 17 amino acids.

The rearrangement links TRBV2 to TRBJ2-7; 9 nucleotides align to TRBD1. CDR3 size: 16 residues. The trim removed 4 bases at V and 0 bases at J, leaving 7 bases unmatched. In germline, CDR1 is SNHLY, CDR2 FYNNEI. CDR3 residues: CASSAGTGHSSYEQYF. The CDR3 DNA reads TGTGCCAGCAGTGCAGGGACAGGGCATAGCTCCTACGAGCAGTACTTC.